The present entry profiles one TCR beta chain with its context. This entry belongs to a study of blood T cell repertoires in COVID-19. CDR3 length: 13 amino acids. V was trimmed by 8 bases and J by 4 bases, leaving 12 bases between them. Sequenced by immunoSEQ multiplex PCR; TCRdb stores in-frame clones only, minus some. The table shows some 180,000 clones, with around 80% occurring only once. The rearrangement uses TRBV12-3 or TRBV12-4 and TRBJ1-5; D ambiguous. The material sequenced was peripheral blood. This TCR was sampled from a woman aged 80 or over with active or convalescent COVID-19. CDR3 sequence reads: CASLRGGNQPQHF. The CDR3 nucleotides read TGTGCCAGCCTACGGGGAGGAAATCAGCCCCAGCATTTT.